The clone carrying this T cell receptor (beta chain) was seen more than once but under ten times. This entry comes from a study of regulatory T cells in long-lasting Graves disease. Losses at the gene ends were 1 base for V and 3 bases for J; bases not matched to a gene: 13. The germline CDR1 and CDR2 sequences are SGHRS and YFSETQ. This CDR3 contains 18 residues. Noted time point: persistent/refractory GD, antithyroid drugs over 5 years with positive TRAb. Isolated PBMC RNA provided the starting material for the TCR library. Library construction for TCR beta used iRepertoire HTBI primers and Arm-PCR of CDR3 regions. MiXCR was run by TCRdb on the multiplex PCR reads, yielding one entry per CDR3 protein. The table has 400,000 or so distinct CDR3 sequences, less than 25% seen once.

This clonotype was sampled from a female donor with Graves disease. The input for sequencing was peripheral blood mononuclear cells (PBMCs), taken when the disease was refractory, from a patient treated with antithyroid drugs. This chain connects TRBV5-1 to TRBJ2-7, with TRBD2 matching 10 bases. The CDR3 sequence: CASSLRTSGTPRSYEQYF. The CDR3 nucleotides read TGCGCCAGCAGCTTGAGGACTAGCGGCACTCCCCGGAGCTACGAGCAGTACTTC.